This TCR beta chain was identified during a study of regulatory T cells in long-lasting Graves disease. General study results and limits: Whereas about a thousand public clonotypes were shared by new patients, persistent patients shared more, at 2,741.

Many counts were recorded for this clonotype. Its matching antigen is unknown. The CDR3 sequence is 15 residues long. V lost 1 base, J lost 1 base, and 10 bases lay in between. Sample time point: newly diagnosed GD, antithyroid drugs for less than 3 months. PBMCs were the source of the RNA used for TCR sequencing. Arm-PCR of CDR3 regions and iRepertoire HTBI primers were used to build TCR beta libraries. MiXCR was run by TCRdb on the multiplex PCR reads, yielding one entry per CDR3 protein. The profile shows 400,000 to 550,000 distinct CDR3 sequences, less than 20% of them singletons. These same records also appear under a second study, on T cells in Graves' hyperthyroidism and ophthalmopathy.

This clonotype originated in a woman aged 18-30 years with Graves disease. The source was peripheral blood mononuclear cells (PBMCs), collected at new diagnosis, from a patient treated with antithyroid drugs. The chain couples TRBV12-3 or TRBV12-4 to TRBJ1-2, with D unresolved. The DNA of the CDR3 is TGTGCCAGCAGTTTAGTGTCGCGGGGTAACTATGGCTACACCTTC. Protein: CASSLVSRGNYGYTF.